This T cell receptor (beta chain) is drawn from a study of blood T cells in healthy people across ages. Study-wide findings and caveats: In long-lived donors, naive CD4+ cell counts and diversity exceeded those of aged donors. The lack of PBMC sorting stopped any conclusive naive versus antigen-experienced comparison.

Isolation of PBMCs gave at least 7 million cells per sample. Total RNA amounts of at least 6 micrograms were extracted per sample. Points on this clonotype: Its antigen remains unknown.

Next came a second PCR, run for about 7 to 12 cycles, which used a sample-barcoded 5' primer along with a J-beta primer mix. Each CDR3 protein gets one entry after TCRdb re-called the 5' RACE reads with MiXCR. The sample contains about 1,000,000 distinct CDR3 sequences, 35% to 55% of which appear only once. The V gene's germline CDR1 is SNHLY and CDR2 FYNNEI. V lost 6 bases to trimming and J lost 0 bases; unmatched junction nucleotides: 6. CDR3 size: 18 residues. This TCR derives from a woman aged 55-70 years in good health. The chain couples TRBV2 to TRBJ2-6; TRBD2 matches at 12 bases. Sequenced input: blood. The CDR3 here is CASSPPGLAGSGANVLTF. The CDR3 coding sequence is TGTGCCAGCAGCCCGCCGGGACTAGCGGGCTCTGGGGCCAACGTCCTGACTTTC.